The 6 T cell receptor beta chains given below trace back to one sample, sequenced in a study of tissue T cells after allogeneic stem cell transplantation. Sequencing was performed with immunoSEQ multiplex PCR; in TCRdb, only in-frame clones are kept and a portion is missing. This table holds 40,000 to 50,000 clones, 73% found once. Sequenced material: sorted cells pooled from one or two spleens. The receptor source for this set is a pool of C57BL/6 mice in good health.

As concerns this clone: Gene names and germline match the mouse. The CDR3 is cut off 1 residue early in the read; its end comes from the germline J gene. The chain joins TRBV24 to TRBJ2-7; 9 bases are shared with TRBD2. Germline V gives CDR1 KGHTA, CDR2 FRNEEI. Unmatched junction bases numbered 1, after V lost 4 bases and J lost 3 bases. The CDR3 is made up of 13 amino acids. The sequenced CDR3 bases are TGTGCCAGCAGTCGACTGGGGGACTATGAACAGTAC. Amino acids: CASSRLGDYEQY. The complete CDR3 protein is CASSRLGDYEQYF.

This clone was observed a handful of times. The gene names here belong to mouse. The read is 1 residue too short to cover the CDR3 end, so that end is filled in from the germline J gene. The V call is TRBV3, the J call TRBJ2-5, with D perhaps assigned TRBD1 or TRBD2 (5 bases each). V lost 0 bases to trimming and J lost 6 bases, with 7 bases between them. This CDR3 is built from 13 residues. The germline gives CDR1 SNHLY, CDR2 FYNGKV (reference sequence). Partial CDR3 DNA: TGTGCCAGCAGCTTAGCGGGGCGGGACACCCAGTAC. Protein sequence: CASSLAGRDTQY. The entire CDR3 is CASSLAGRDTQYF.

Comments on this clone: Mouse gene names apply. Read sequence stops 1 residue before the CDR3 end, and the germline J gene provides the missing end. This chain links TRBV14 with TRBJ1-2; 10 bases are shared with TRBD1. Per the germline V gene, CDR1 is SGHDT and CDR2 is FRDEAV. The length of the CDR3 is 14 residues. J lost 2 bases, V lost 5 bases, and 3 bases had no gene match. The sequenced part of the CDR3 DNA is TGTGCCAGCAGGCCGGGACAGGGGAACTCCGACTACACC. It codes for CASRPGQGNSDYT. The CDR3 in full is CASRPGQGNSDYTF.

Regarding this clone: Mouse gene names and germline throughout. From the germline J gene comes the end of the CDR3, since the read stops 1 residue before it. The V call is TRBV20, the J call TRBJ2-1; D possibly corresponds to TRBD1 (5 bases). Germline CDR1 GFQATS, CDR2 STVNSAI. V was pared by 7 bases and J by 4 bases, with 8 bases between. The CDR3 runs to 11 residues. The DNA read from the CDR3 is TGTGGTGTCCGACAGTATGCTGAGCAGTTC. As protein: CGVRQYAEQF. The CDR3 in full is CGVRQYAEQFF.

Notes on this clone: Genes and germline come from the mouse. This chain's CDR3 is CASSSRRKSSYEQYF. The DNA read from the CDR3 is TGTGCCAGCAGCTCGCGACGAAAAAGCTCCTATGAACAGTAC. This chain connects TRBV4 to TRBJ2-7; D not certain. The read comes to an end 1 residue before the CDR3 does, leaving the germline J gene to fill in the end. Between the trimmed V and J ends, which lost 4 bases and 0 bases, there was a span of 13 bases. The CDR3 has 15 amino acids. Germline V CDR1 and CDR2: LGHDT, YNNKQL (reference sequence).

This clone was picked up one time. Gene labels here are mouse ones. The missing CDR3 end, 1 residue past where the read stops, is filled in from the germline J gene. This rearrangement joins TRBV13-3 to TRBJ1-4; weak D call: TRBD1 (6 bases). Germline CDR1 NNHDY, CDR2 SYVADS. This CDR3 is 13 amino acids long. The V and J ends lost 0 bases and 6 bases respectively, with 6 bases between them. The CDR3 DNA, read in part, is TGTGCCAGCAGTGATGGGACAGACGAAAGATTATTT. Encoded protein: CASSDGTDERLF. The CDR3 reads in full as CASSDGTDERLFF.